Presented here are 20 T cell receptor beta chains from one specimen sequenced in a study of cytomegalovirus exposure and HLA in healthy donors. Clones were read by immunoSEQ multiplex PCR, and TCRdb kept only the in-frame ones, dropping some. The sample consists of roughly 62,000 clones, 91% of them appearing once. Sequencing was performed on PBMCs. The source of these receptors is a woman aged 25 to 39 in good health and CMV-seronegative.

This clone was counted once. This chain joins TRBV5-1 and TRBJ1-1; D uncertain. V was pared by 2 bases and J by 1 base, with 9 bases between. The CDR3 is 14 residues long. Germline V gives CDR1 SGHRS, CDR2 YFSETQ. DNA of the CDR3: TGCGCCAGCAGCTTTGATCCGGGGAACACTGAAGCTTTCTTT. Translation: CASSFDPGNTEAFF.

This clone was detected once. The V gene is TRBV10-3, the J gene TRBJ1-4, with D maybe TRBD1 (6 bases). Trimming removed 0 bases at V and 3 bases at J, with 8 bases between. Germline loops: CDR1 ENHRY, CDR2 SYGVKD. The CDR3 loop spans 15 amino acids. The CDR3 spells CAISESGGANEKLFF. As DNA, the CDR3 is TGTGCCATCAGTGAGTCAGGGGGGGCTAATGAAAAACTGTTTTTT.

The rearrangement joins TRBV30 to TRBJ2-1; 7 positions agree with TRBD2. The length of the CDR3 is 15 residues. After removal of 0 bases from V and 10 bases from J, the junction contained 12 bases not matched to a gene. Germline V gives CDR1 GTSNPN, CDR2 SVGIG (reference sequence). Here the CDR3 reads CAWSVLSSGPVEQFF. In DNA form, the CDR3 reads TGTGCCTGGAGTGTGTTGTCTAGCGGCCCCGTGGAGCAGTTCTTC.

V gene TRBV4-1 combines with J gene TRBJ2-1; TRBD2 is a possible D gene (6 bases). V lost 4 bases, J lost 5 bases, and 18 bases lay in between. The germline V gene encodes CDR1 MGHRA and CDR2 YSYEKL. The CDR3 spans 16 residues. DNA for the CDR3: TGCGCCAGCAGCCTACGGGACTCCCCTCGCGACAATGAGCAGTTCTTC. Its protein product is CASSLRDSPRDNEQFF.

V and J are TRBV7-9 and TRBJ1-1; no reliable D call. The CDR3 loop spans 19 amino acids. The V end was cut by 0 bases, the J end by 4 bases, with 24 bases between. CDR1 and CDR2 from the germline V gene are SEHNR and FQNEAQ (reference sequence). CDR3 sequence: CASSLALRTDKEGGTEAFF. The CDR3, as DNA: TGTGCCAGCAGCTTAGCGCTTCGGACCGACAAGGAGGGAGGCACTGAAGCTTTCTTT.

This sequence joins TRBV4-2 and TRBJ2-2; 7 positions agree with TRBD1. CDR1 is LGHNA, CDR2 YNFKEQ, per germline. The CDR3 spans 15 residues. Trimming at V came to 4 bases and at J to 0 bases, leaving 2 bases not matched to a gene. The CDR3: CASSPGTANTGELFF. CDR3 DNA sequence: TGTGCCAGCAGCCCTGGGACAGCGAACACCGGGGAGCTGTTTTTT.

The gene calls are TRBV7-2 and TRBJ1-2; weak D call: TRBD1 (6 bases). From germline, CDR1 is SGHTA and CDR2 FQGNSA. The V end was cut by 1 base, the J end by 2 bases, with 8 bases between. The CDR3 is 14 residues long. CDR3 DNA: TGTGCCAGCAGCTTAGACACAGGGAACTATGGCTACACCTTC. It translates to CASSLDTGNYGYTF.

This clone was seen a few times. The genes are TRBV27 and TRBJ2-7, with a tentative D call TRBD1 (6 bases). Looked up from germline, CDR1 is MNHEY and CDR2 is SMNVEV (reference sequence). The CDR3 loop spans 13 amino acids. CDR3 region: CANHRASSYEQYF. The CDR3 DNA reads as TGTGCAAACCACAGGGCCAGCTCCTACGAGCAGTACTTC.

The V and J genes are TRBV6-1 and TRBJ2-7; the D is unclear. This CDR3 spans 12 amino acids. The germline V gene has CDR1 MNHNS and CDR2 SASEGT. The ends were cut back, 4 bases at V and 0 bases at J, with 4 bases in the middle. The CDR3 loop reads CASSAFSYEQYF. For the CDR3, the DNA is TGTGCCAGCAGTGCCTTCTCCTACGAGCAGTACTTC.

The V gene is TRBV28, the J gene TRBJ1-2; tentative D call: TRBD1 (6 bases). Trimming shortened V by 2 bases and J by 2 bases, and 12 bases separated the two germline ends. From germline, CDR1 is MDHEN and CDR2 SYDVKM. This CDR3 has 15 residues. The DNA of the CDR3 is TGTGCCAGCAGTTTAGGCCTTGGACAGAACTATGGCTACACCTTC. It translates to CASSLGLGQNYGYTF.

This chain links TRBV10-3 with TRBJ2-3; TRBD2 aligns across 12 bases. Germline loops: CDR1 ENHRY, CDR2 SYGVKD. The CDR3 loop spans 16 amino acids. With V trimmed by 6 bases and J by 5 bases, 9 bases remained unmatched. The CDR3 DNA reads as TGTGCCATCAGCCCTCGGACTAGCGGGAAGGTAGATACGCAGTATTTT. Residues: CAISPRTSGKVDTQYF.

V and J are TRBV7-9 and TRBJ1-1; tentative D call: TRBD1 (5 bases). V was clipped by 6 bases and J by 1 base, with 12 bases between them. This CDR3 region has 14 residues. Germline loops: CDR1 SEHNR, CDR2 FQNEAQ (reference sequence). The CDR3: CASRHTGANTEAFF. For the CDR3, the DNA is TGTGCCAGCAGGCATACAGGAGCGAACACTGAAGCTTTCTTT.

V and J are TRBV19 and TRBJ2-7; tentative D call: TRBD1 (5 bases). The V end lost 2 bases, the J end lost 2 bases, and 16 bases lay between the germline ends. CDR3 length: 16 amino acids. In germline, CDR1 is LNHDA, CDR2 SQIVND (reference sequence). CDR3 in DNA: TGTGCCAGTAGTATAAGTGGGGTTGACAGTCCCTACGAGCAGTACTTC. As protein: CASSISGVDSPYEQYF.

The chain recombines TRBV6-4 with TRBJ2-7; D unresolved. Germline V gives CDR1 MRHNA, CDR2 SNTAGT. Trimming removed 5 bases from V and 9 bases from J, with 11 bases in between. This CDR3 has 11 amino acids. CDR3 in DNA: TGTGCCAGCAGTCCCCGCGTTATGCAGTACTTC. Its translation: CASSPRVMQYF.

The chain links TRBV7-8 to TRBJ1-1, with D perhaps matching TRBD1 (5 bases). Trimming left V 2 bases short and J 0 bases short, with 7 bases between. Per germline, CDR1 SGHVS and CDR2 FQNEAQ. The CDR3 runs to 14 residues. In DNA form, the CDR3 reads TGTGCCAGCAGCTTACAGGGTTTGAACACTGAAGCTTTCTTT. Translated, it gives CASSLQGLNTEAFF.

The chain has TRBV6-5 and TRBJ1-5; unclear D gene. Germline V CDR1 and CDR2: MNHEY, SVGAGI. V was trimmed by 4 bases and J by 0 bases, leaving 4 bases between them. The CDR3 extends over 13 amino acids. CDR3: CASSSVSNQPQHF. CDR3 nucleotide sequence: TGTGCCAGCAGTTCCGTTAGCAATCAGCCCCAGCATTTT.

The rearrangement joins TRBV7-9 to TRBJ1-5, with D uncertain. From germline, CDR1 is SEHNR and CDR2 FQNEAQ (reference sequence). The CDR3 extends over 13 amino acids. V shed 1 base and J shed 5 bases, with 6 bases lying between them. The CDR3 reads CASSLGTYQPQHF. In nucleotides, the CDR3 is TGTGCCAGCAGCTTAGGCACATATCAGCCCCAGCATTTT.

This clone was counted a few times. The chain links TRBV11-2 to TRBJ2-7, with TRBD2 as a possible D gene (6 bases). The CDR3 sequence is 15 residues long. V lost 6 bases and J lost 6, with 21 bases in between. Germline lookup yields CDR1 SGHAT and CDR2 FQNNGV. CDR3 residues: CASRVLRTEGGEQYF. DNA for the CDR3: TGTGCCAGCAGGGTCTTACGGACCGAGGGAGGCGAGCAGTACTTC. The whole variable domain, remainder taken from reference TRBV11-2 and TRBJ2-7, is EAGVAQSPRYKIIEKRQSVAFWCNPISGHATLYWYQQILGQGPKLLIQFQNNGVVDDSQLPKDRFSAERLKGVDSTLKIQPAKLEDSAVYLCASRVLRTEGGEQYFGPGTRLTVT.

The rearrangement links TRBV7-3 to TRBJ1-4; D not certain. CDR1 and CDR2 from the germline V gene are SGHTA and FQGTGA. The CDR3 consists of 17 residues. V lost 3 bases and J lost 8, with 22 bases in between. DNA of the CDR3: TGTGCCAGCAGCTTCCTAAACCCCGGGGAGAGGTGGGAAAAACTGTTTTTT. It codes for CASSFLNPGERWEKLFF.

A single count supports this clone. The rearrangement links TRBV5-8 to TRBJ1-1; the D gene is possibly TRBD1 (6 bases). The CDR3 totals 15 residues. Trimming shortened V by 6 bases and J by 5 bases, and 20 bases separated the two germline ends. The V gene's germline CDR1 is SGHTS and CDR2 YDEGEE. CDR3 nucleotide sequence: TGTGCCAGCACTCAGGGGCACAGGGTGACAACTGAAGCTTTCTTT. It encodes CASTQGHRVTTEAFF.